What follows is one T cell receptor (beta chain) and its context. This sample was included in a study of blood T cell repertoires in COVID-19. For the study at large: There were acute and convalescent COVID-19 samples, and they came from the United States, Italy and Spain. T cells, B-cell-depleted T cells, or PBMCs provided the cDNA or gDNA that served as material.

Per the study methods: Quantification of nucleated cells was approximated via reference gene primer amplification. Profiled with immunoSEQ multiplex PCR; TCRdb holds only in-frame clones, not every one. Clonal size and the V and J genes are those of that table, whereas D and trimming came from the DNA. The sample contains around 200,000 clones, about 83% of which appear only once. V was pared by 4 bases and J by 5 bases, with 16 bases between. The length of the CDR3 is 14 residues. Germline V gene data show CDR1 as SGDLS and CDR2 as YYNGEE. The sequenced material came from peripheral blood. The rearrangement links TRBV9 to TRBJ2-7; D call uncertain. The receptor's source is a woman aged 18-35 years who had recovered from COVID-19. The CDR3 DNA reads as TGTGCCAGCAGCCCTTATGCCCGGTTTGACGAGCAGTACTTC. Amino acids: CASSPYARFDEQYF.